This T cell receptor beta chain was retrieved from a study of blood T cells in healthy people across ages. The study, taken as a whole, reports: Correlation between TCR beta diversity and naive T cell percentage was strong.

Ranging in age from roughly 6 to 100, the donors were healthy Caucasian individuals from Russia. About this clonotype itself: Its antigen remains unknown.

V was clipped by 7 bases and J by 6 bases; unmatched bases: 14. CDR3 length: 17 amino acids. Germline V gives CDR1 SGHVS, CDR2 FNYEAQ. The use of a sample-barcoded 5' primer and a J-beta primer mix characterized a second PCR of about 7 to 12 cycles. Every sample returned 2.5 million or more CDR3-containing paired-end reads. Using its own MiXCR run on the 5' RACE reads, TCRdb lists one record per CDR3 protein. The sample carries 1 million or so distinct CDR3 sequences, more than 40% recorded once. The source is a woman aged 55-75 years in good health. V gene TRBV7-6 combines with J gene TRBJ2-1, with 11 bases aligning to TRBD2. Source material: blood. CDR3 amino acids: CASTLRPGLAETNEQFF. The CDR3 nucleotides read TGTGCCAGCACCTTGAGACCGGGACTAGCGGAGACCAATGAGCAGTTCTTC.